This T cell receptor (beta chain) was captured in a study of control samples from healthy donors and cancer patients. Clones were sequenced by immunoSEQ multiplex PCR, and TCRdb holds only the in-frame ones, with some missing. The sample holds about 120,000 clones, about 95% seen once. V shed 3 bases, J shed 7 bases, and the junction held 15 bases outside the gene matches. CDR1 and CDR2 from the germline V gene are SGHNT and YYREEE (reference sequence). This CDR3 region has 16 residues. Input material: blood. This TCR came from a man aged 30 to 45 in good health. The chain has TRBV5-4 and TRBJ1-2; 7 positions match TRBD1. CDR3 DNA: TGTGCCAGCAGCTCCGCCCCTATACAGGGGACGGGTGGCTACACCTTC. It translates to CASSSAPIQGTGGYTF.